Here is one TCR beta chain with its context. Its antigen is unknown. The record has no base qualities; no much larger clone is one base away. This entry comes from a study of cytomegalovirus exposure and HLA in healthy donors (dated by TCRdb to between 2016 and 2019). Notes on the research overall: An earlier analysis of roughly 570 of the donors reported 276 Gb of sequence data and some 110 million unique TCR beta sequences obtained from about 179 million T cells. An early release covering about 600 HLA-typed donors comprised roughly 300 gigabases of sequencing data and some 79 million unique TCR sequences. Of the 300 to 500 genotyped donors, 75% to 85% were placed in the genetic ancestry cluster associated with self-reported Caucasian donors. The study aimed to test whether cataloging public T cell receptors could reveal signatures of past pathogen exposure. The study used immunosequencing to profile the T cell repertoires of approximately 650 subjects and linked those repertoires to cytomegalovirus serostatus. Besides the first cohort of approximately 670 subjects, a separate validation cohort made up of 120 different subjects was used. The study combined high-throughput TCR immunosequencing, statistical association of individual TCRs with disease status, and machine learning to predict cytomegalovirus infection status. A later analysis re-examined previously published TCR beta repertoires from roughly 650 donors and added high-resolution HLA genotyping to investigate patterns of TCR occurrence. Rather than drawing on any new phenotypic data, the later analysis identified candidate immune exposures from TCR beta sequences and the way those sequences occurred across donors. An earlier analysis of around 540 of the donors applied high-throughput TCR beta sequencing to assess whether each TCR beta V gene segment acted as functional or pseudogenic. Donor age, sex, ethnicity and CMV serostatus were compiled together with the repertoire data. In a later genetic analysis, genome-wide SNP genotypes for 398 of the 666 donors were used, and that subset was treated as a discovery cohort. Every repertoire in the discovery cohort had been generated on one and the same sequencing platform. Class I and class II HLA loci were covered by the typing at four-digit resolution. Typing coverage differed by locus: A, B, C, DRB1 and DQB1 were typed in roughly 629-640 donors, DQA1 in 500 to 550, DPA1 in around 610, and DPB1 in roughly 470. Roughly 5 DR-DQ haplotypes were handled as single units for association and clustering, since linkage in the cohort was strong. Among roughly 400 genotyped donors of the cohort, an average of around 240,000 unique TCR beta nucleotide sequences were sequenced per donor, about a sixth of them non-productive. Broader findings and caveats from the paper: The study listed 150 to 200 TCR beta chains as associated with cytomegalovirus. Correlated functional status among segregating V segments might be attributable to linkage disequilibrium, but an unknown experimental factor could not be ruled out. Strong co-occurrence of HLA alleles, especially DR and DQ, made assigning TCR associations to individual alleles difficult. A further reported finding was that TCR beta sequences accurately predicted the HLA-A and HLA-B alleles for most subjects in the first cohort. An earlier analysis of around 500 of the donors showed that most TCR beta V segments appeared in productive rearrangements either about 87% or about 30% of the time, which broadly matched IMGT annotations. In vitro tests confirmed that a few of the cytomegalovirus-associated TCR beta chains recognize cytomegalovirus antigens. Cytomegalovirus status was reported to be diagnosed by the classifier with high specificity and sensitivity in both the original and validation cohorts. In a later genetic analysis, a missense DCLRE1C variant was associated with V-gene and J-gene trimming of TCR beta chains, and the association was replicated in an independent cohort. A later analysis found that HLA-associated TCR beta chains were more clonally expanded and had lower generation probabilities than equally common non-associated chains. This cohort had only TCR beta chains sequenced, and the lack of alpha or paired-chain data limited which features could be detected. CMV serostatus was the only immune exposure information available for the cohort. The authors suggested that the approach could potentially be generalized to other disease states and immunological phenotypes. In a later analysis, some 17,000 TCR beta sequences were associated with specific HLA alleles at a false discovery rate of 0.05. In a later analysis, the rate of TCR association differed among HLA loci, with DRB1 alleles having the most associated TCRs and HLA-C alleles having the fewest. In a later genetic analysis, fewer N-insertions in productive TCRs were reported among donors in an Asian-associated ancestry cluster than the roughly 700-donor mean. Presence/absence analyses assumed roughly uniform sequencing depth across donors, an assumption that may not hold. Some IMGT-functional V segments, including TRBV6-2 and TRBV6-3, could not be distinguished by the 87-base-pair reads and were therefore excluded. In a later analysis, most CMV-associated TCR beta chains were found to appear HLA-restricted, with HLA associations seemingly driven largely by CMV exposure. Because counts were too low, seventeen rarely observed V segments, including chromosome 9 orphons, were excluded from the earlier analysis of fewer than 650 of the donors. Because some donors lacked HLA typing at each locus, the association tests relied only on the typed subset. In a later analysis, several top co-occurrence clusters were reported to appear linked to parvovirus B19, influenza, CMV and Epstein-Barr virus. Most TCR sequences were observed very rarely across donors, whereas some public TCRs were present in many individuals. A cluster of highly shared sequence variants was judged likely to be a technical artifact of the sequencing pipeline.

Library construction relied on the immunoSEQ multiplex PCR assay. For the multiplex PCR, a mixture combining 60 forward primers for TCR Vbeta segments and 13 reverse primers for TCR Jbeta segments was used. Amplification of the CDR3 region of rearranged TCR beta genes was performed with a multiplex PCR assay on genomic DNA. The amplified TCR beta libraries were sequenced on the Illumina HiSeq System as 87-base-pair reads. As for the original processing: A later analysis counted approximately 76 million unique TCR beta chains across the 650 to 700 repertoires, and some 11 million of these chains were shared by at least two donors. Raw reads were error-corrected and collapsed into unique sequences with a nearest-neighbor algorithm that merged closely related sequences to remove PCR and sequencing errors. Alignment of CDR3 sequences to IMGT reference sequences was used to assign V, D and J gene segments. Each retained sequence needed at least a six-nucleotide match to both a V gene segment and a J gene segment. A rearrangement was called productive if the CDR3 had no stop codons and remained in frame with V and J, and every other rearrangement was called non-productive. CDR3 was defined according to IMGT convention as the region running from the second conserved V-encoded cysteine to the conserved J-encoded phenylalanine. The earlier analysis of about 590 of the donors excluded sequences that lacked an unambiguous match to a single V gene segment. An earlier analysis of 587 of the donors called V segments functional above 56.7% productive rearrangements and segregating when the between-donor standard deviation exceeded 5%. A statistical classification framework was built for diagnosing cytomegalovirus status from the catalog of TCR beta chain sequences. In a later analysis, TCR nucleotide sequences were compared against IMGT/GENE-DB human TR gene sequences so that V and J genes could be assigned. The TCRdist pipeline was used in a later analysis to assign CDR3 sequences and most-parsimonious VDJ recombination scenarios. A later analysis defined each TCR beta chain by its CDR3 amino acid sequence plus V-gene family, and excluded reads lacking a unique V-gene family. In a later analysis, 450 to 600 highly shared, low-generation-probability nucleotide sequences were removed to address suspected cross-contamination and a sequencing artifact. In a later analysis, a clonal expansion index for each public chain was calculated from normalized within-repertoire ranks of inferred template counts. Generation probabilities in a later analysis came from a VDJ recombination model fitted to out-of-frame rearrangements, and those results were checked against IGoR. Hypergeometric tests were used in a later analysis to score TCR-TCR, TCR-HLA and TCR-CMV co-occurrence, with a repertoire-size bias correction applied to the TCR pairs. To estimate false discovery rates, a later analysis permuted the HLA or CMV assignments 20 times. A later analysis grouped co-occurring TCRs with DBSCAN, adding TCRdist sequence similarity when clustering within HLA-allele-positive subsets. Co-occurrence clustering excluded repertoires with fewer than 30,000 or more than 120,000 public chains, plus five with anomalous nucleotide sharing. Not all clones reach the TCRdb copy of this immuneACCESS table, which keeps in-frame sequences only. Checked studies attribute under half of the gap to unresolved V genes and leave the rest unexplained. V and J calls and clone size come straight from that table; D and trimming were deduced from the DNA. In all, the sample holds about 130,000 clones, and 65% to 90% of those were seen once. 0.95% to 1.5% of the sample is taken by the ten largest.

Its CDR3 holds 16 amino acids, cysteine through phenylalanine. Just the 48-base CDR3 DNA is kept, in frame starting at base 1. Taken from the germline V gene, the CDR1 and CDR2 loops are SNHLY and FYNNEI. V sheds 9 bases and J sheds 6 bases, leaving 23 bases between their ends. The cohort was made up of approximately 700 healthy bone marrow donors. Cohort members were all nominally healthy when sampled, although unrecorded immune exposures were likely present. The donor tested CMV seronegative, placing the donor among the 350 or so seronegative members of the cohort. A peripheral blood sample was collected from each donor, and TCR beta sequencing was performed on peripheral blood mononuclear cells. The Qiagen DNeasy Blood Extraction Kit was used to extract genomic DNA from the blood cell samples.

This sequence uses TRBV2 and TRBJ2-2; perhaps TRBD1 is the D gene, with 6 bases matching. The origin of this receptor is a girl aged 2 to 10 in good health and CMV-seronegative. The sequenced sample consisted of PBMCs. In nucleotides, the sequence is TGTGCCAGTAACCTTTGGGCCAGGGGAGCTCCCGGGGAGCTGTTTTTT. Its product reads: CASNLWARGAPGELFF.